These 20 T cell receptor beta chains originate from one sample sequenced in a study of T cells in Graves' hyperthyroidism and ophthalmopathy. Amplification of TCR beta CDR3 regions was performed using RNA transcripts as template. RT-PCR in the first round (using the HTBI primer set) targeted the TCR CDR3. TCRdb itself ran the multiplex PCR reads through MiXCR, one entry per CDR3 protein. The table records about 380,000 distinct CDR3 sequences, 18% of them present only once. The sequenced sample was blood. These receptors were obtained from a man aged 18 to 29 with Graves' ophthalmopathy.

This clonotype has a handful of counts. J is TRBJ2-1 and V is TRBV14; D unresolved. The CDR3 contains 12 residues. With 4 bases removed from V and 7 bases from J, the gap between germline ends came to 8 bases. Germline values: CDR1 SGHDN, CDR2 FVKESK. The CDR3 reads CASSRVSNEQFF. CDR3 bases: TGTGCCAGCAGCCGCGTCAGTAATGAGCAGTTCTTC.

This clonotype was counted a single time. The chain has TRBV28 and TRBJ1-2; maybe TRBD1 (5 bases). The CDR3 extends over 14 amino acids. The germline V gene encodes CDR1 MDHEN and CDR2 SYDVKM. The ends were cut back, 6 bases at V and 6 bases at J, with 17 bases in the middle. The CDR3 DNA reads TGTGCCAGCAGCGGGGGGATCCTCACAGATGGCTACACCTTC. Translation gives CASSGGILTDGYTF.

The CDR3 loop reads CATSRDGDGYTF. The DNA of the CDR3 is TGTGCCACCAGCAGAGATGGGGATGGCTACACCTTC. The chain couples TRBV15 to TRBJ1-2; D is ambiguous. Trimming took off 0 bases at V and 6 bases at J, with 5 bases between the two ends. Germline V gene data show CDR1 as LNHNV and CDR2 as YYDKDF (reference sequence). The CDR3 runs to 12 residues.

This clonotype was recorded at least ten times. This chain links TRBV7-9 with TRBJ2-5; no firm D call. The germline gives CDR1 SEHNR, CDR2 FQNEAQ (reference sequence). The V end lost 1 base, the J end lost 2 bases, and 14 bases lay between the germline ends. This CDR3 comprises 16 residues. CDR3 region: CASSLGPTELQETQYF. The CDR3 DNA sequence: TGTGCCAGCAGCTTAGGGCCCACAGAGTTACAAGAGACCCAGTACTTC.

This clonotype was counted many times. Written as DNA, the CDR3 is TGCGCCAGCAGCTTGTCTTCTCAGGGAGGCAACTATGGCTACACCTTC. Protein: CASSLSSQGGNYGYTF. V and J are TRBV5-1 and TRBJ1-2; TRBD1 is a possible D gene (5 bases). Per germline, CDR1 SGHRS and CDR2 YFSETQ. The CDR3 contains 16 residues. Trimming left V 1 base short and J 2 bases short, with 15 bases between.

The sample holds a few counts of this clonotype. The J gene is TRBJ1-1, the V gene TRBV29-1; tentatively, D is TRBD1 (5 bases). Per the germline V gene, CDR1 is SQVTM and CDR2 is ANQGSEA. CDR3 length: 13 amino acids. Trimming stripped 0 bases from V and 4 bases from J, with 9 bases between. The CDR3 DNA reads TGCAGCGTTGAAGAGGGGGTGGGCACTGAAGCTTTCTTT. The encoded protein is CSVEEGVGTEAFF. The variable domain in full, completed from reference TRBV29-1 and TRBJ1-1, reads SAVISQKPSRDICQRGTSLTIQCQVDSQVTMMFWYRQQPGQSLTLIATANQGSEATYESGFVIDKFPISRPNLTFSTLTVSNMSPEDSSIYLCSVEEGVGTEAFFGQGTRLTVV.

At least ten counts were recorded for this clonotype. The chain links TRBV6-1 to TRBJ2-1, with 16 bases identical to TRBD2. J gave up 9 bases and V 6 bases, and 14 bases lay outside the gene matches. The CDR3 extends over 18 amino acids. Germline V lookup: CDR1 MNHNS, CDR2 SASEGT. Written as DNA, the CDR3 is TGTGCCAGCAGCTCTTACGGGACTAGCGGGGGGGCCGGGGCTGAGCAGTTCTTC. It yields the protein CASSSYGTSGGAGAEQFF.

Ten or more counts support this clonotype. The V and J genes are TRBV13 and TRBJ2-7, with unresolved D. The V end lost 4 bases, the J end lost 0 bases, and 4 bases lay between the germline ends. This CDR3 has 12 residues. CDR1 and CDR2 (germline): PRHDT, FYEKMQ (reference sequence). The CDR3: CASSSSSYEQYF. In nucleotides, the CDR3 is TGTGCCAGCAGCTCCAGCTCCTACGAGCAGTACTTC.

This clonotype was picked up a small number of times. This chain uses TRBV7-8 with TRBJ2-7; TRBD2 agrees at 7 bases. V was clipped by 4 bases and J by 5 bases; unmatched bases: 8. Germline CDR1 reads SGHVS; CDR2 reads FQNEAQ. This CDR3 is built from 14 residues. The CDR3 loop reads CASSSLRGRDEQYF. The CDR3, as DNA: TGTGCCAGCAGCTCCCTCCGTGGGAGGGACGAGCAGTACTTC.

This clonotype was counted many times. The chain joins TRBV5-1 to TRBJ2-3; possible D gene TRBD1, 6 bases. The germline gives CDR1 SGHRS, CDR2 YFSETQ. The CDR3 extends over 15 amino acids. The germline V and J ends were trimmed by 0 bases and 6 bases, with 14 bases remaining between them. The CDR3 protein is CASSLAQGETDTQYF. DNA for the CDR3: TGCGCCAGCAGCTTGGCACAGGGTGAAACTGATACGCAGTATTTT. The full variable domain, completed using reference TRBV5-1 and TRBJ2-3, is KAGVTQTPRYLIKTRGQQVTLSCSPISGHRSVSWYQQTPGQGLQFLFEYFSETQRNKGNFPGRFSGRQFSNSRSEMNVSTLELGDSALYLCASSLAQGETDTQYFGPGTRLTVL.

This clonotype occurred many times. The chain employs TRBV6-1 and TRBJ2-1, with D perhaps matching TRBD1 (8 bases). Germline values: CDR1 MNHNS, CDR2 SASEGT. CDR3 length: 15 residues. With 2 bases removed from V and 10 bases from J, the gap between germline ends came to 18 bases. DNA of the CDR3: TGTGCCAGCAGTGAACAGGGGGCGACGGGGGGCGAGCAGTTCTTC. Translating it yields CASSEQGATGGEQFF.

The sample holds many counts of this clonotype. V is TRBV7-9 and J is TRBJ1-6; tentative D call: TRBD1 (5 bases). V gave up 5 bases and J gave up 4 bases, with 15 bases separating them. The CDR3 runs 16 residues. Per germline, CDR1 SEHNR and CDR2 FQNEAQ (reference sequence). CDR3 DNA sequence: TGTGCCAGCAGCCCCAGTGGGGCAGGGTATAATTCACCCCTCCACTTT. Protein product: CASSPSGAGYNSPLHF. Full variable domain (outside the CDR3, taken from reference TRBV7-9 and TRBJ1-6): DTGVSQNPRHKITKRGQNVTFRCDPISEHNRLYWYRQTLGQGPEFLTYFQNEAQLEKSRLLSDRFSAERPKGSFSTLEIQRTEQGDSAMYLCASSPSGAGYNSPLHFGNGTRLTVT.

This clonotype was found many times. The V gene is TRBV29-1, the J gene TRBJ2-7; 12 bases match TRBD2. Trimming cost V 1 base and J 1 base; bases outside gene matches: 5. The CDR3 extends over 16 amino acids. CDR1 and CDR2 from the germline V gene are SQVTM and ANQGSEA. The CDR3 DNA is TGCAGCGTTGAAGGGACTAGCGGGGCCCCATCCTACGAGCAGTACTTC. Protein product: CSVEGTSGAPSYEQYF.

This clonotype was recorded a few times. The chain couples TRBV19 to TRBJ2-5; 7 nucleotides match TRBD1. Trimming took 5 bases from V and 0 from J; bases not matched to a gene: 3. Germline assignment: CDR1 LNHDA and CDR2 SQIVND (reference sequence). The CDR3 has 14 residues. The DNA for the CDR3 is TGTGCCAGTAGTTCGACAGGGAACCAAGAGACCCAGTACTTC. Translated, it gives CASSSTGNQETQYF.

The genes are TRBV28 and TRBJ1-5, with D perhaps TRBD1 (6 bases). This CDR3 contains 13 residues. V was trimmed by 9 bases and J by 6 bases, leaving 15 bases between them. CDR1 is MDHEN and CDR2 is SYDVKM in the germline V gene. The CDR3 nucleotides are TGTGCCAGTTACAGGGTGGGGGGTCAGCCCCAGCATTTT. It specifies CASYRVGGQPQHF.

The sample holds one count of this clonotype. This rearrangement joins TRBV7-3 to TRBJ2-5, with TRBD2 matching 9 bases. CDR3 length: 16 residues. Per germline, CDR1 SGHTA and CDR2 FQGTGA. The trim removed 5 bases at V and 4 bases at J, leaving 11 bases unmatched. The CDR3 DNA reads TGTGCCAGCAGCGAAACCGGGACTAGCAGCGGAGAGACCCAGTACTTC. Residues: CASSETGTSSGETQYF.

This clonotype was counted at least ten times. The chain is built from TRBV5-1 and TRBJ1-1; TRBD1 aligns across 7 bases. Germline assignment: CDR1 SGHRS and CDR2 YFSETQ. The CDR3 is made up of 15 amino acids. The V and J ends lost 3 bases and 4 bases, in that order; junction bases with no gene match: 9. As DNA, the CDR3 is TGCGCCAGCAGCTCAGGGGGTGCAGGGGTCACTGAAGCTTTCTTT. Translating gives CASSSGGAGVTEAFF. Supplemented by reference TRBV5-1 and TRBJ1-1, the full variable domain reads KAGVTQTPRYLIKTRGQQVTLSCSPISGHRSVSWYQQTPGQGLQFLFEYFSETQRNKGNFPGRFSGRQFSNSRSEMNVSTLELGDSALYLCASSSGGAGVTEAFFGQGTRLTVV.

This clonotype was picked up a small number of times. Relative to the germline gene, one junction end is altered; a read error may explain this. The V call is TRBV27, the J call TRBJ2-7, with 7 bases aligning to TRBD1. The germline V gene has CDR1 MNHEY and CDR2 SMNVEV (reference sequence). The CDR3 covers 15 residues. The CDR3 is CASSPRTGGSYGQYF. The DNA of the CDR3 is TGTGCCAGCAGCCCTAGGACAGGAGGCTCCTACGGGCAGTACTTC.

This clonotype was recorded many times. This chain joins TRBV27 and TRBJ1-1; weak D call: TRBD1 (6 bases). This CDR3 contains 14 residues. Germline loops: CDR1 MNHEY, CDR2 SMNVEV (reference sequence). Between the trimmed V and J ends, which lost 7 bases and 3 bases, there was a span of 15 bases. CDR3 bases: TGTGCCAGCACCTCACAGGGAAGGTACACTGAAGCTTTCTTT. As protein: CASTSQGRYTEAFF.

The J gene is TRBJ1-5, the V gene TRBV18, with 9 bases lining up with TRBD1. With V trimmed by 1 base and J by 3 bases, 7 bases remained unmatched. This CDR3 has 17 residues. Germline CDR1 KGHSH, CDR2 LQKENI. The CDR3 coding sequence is TGTGCCAGCTCACCACGCGGTGGACAGGGGATCAATCAGCCCCAGCATTTT. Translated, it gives CASSPRGGQGINQPQHF.